A single sample gave rise to the 14 T cell receptor beta chains below, sequenced in a study of blood T cell repertoires in COVID-19. Some clones are missing from TCRdb's copy, which holds only in-frame ones; the method was immunoSEQ multiplex PCR. The data contain 35,000 to 50,000 clones, more than 80% of them singletons. What was sequenced was peripheral blood. These receptors originate from a man aged 55 to 70 with acute or convalescent COVID-19.

The chain carries TRBV6-5 and TRBJ1-2; the D gene is possibly TRBD1 (5 bases). This CDR3 comprises 16 residues. Germline CDR1 reads MNHEY; CDR2 reads SVGAGI. V lost 0 bases, J lost 7 bases, and 18 bases lay in between. The CDR3 loop is CASSYSSVAGVGGYTF. The DNA of the CDR3 is TGTGCCAGCAGTTACTCGTCGGTCGCGGGGGTGGGTGGCTACACCTTC.

CDR3 sequence: CASSAGTPSYEQYF. The CDR3 bases are TGCGCCAGCAGCGCCGGGACACCTTCCTACGAGCAGTACTTC. The genes are TRBV5-1 and TRBJ2-7; tentatively, D is TRBD1 (6 bases). Germline values: CDR1 SGHRS, CDR2 YFSETQ. This CDR3 comprises 14 residues. With 4 bases removed from V and 1 base from J, the gap between germline ends came to 12 bases.

This rearrangement joins TRBV5-5 to TRBJ1-1, with 7 bases that match TRBD1. V trimming: 4 bases; J trimming: 10 bases; junction bases outside the gene matches: 13. There are 14 residues in the CDR3. The germline gives CDR1 SGHKS, CDR2 YYEKEE (reference sequence). CDR3 nucleotide sequence: TGTGCCAGCAGCAACCAGGGGGGCCAAGTCGGAGCTTTCTTT. This translates into CASSNQGGQVGAFF.

This clone was observed once. V gene TRBV18 combines with J gene TRBJ2-3; no clear D gene. This CDR3 is built from 13 residues. Germline CDR1 reads KGHSH; CDR2 reads LQKENI. Trimming took off 3 bases at V and 1 base at J, with 5 bases between the two ends. The CDR3 DNA reads as TGTGCCAGCTCACCGTCGGGCACAGATACGCAGTATTTT. It is translated as CASSPSGTDTQYF.

This chain uses TRBV10-2 with TRBJ1-6; 7 bases match TRBD1. Germline trimming cut 6 bases from V and 8 bases from J; bases unmatched to any gene: 4. Germline V gene data show CDR1 as WSHSY and CDR2 as SAAADI. This CDR3 comprises 13 residues. Here the CDR3 reads CASSRDSYSPLHF. The DNA for the CDR3 is TGCGCCAGCAGCCGGGACAGCTATTCACCCCTCCACTTT.

This clone came up a few times. This rearrangement joins TRBV5-8 to TRBJ2-3; no clear D gene. Germline CDR1 and CDR2: SGHTS and YDEGEE. The CDR3 loop spans 14 amino acids. The ends were cut back, 4 bases at V and 1 base at J, with 10 bases in the middle. This CDR3 is CASSPSDRTDTQYF. CDR3 nucleotide sequence: TGTGCCAGCAGCCCCAGTGATCGCACAGATACGCAGTATTTT.

This rearrangement joins TRBV7-8 to TRBJ2-5; 10 positions agree with TRBD2. This CDR3 spans 16 amino acids. The trim removed 5 bases at V and 2 bases at J, leaving 8 bases unmatched. Germline CDR1 is SGHVS and CDR2 is FQNEAQ. The CDR3 region has the DNA TGTGCCAGCAGCCCCCGGACTAGCGGCCCACAAGAGACCCAGTACTTC. Translation gives CASSPRTSGPQETQYF. The full variable domain, rest sourced from reference TRBV7-8 and TRBJ2-5, is GAGVSQSPRYKVAKRGQDVALRCDPISGHVSLFWYQQALGQGPEFLTYFQNEAQLDKSGLPSDRFFAERPEGSVSTLKIQRTQQEDSAVYLCASSPRTSGPQETQYFGPGTRLLVL.

This rearrangement joins TRBV4-2 to TRBJ2-7, with TRBD1 matching over 8 bases. Germline trimming cut 1 base from V and 2 bases from J; bases unmatched to any gene: 7. Per germline, CDR1 LGHNA and CDR2 YNFKEQ. The CDR3 is made up of 16 amino acids. The chain's CDR3 is CASSQADRGSAYEQYF. CDR3 DNA sequence: TGTGCCAGCAGCCAAGCTGACAGGGGTTCGGCCTACGAGCAGTACTTC.

The table lists this clone with a few counts. This sequence joins TRBV20-1 and TRBJ2-5, with a tentative D call TRBD2 (6 bases). Germline V gene lookup returns CDR1 DFQATT and CDR2 SNEGSKA (reference sequence). V gave up 3 bases and J gave up 4 bases, with 12 bases separating them. The CDR3 totals 13 residues. CDR3 nucleotide sequence: TGCAGTGCTAGTCGGGAGTCCCGAGAGACCCAGTACTTC. It translates to CSASRESRETQYF.

V usage is TRBV12-3 or TRBV12-4 and J usage is TRBJ2-2, with 9 bases aligning to TRBD1. The CDR3 runs 13 residues. After removal of 5 bases from V and 6 bases from J, the junction contained 1 base not matched to a gene. For the CDR3, the DNA is TGTGCCAGCAGTCGGACAGGGGCCGGGGAGCTGTTTTTT. This codes for CASSRTGAGELFF.

This clone was recorded only once. V usage is TRBV2 and J usage is TRBJ2-1; 8 bases map to TRBD1. This CDR3 region has 14 residues. V gave up 1 base and J gave up 8 bases; unmatched junction bases: 4. In germline, CDR1 is SNHLY, CDR2 FYNNEI. In DNA, the CDR3 is TGTGCCAGCAGTGAAGGCAGGGGGCTTCATGAGCAGTTCTTC. Translating gives CASSEGRGLHEQFF.

In DNA form, the CDR3 reads TGTGCCACCCGGGGACTAGACTCCTACGAGCAGTACTTC. Translating it yields CATRGLDSYEQYF. V is TRBV19 and J is TRBJ2-7; TRBD2 aligns across 8 bases. CDR3 size: 13 residues. Germline-derived CDR1 and CDR2 are LNHDA and SQIVND (reference sequence). V shed 10 bases and J 0 bases; nucleotides not matched to a gene: 5.

This clone showed up just once. V is TRBV7-2 and J is TRBJ1-6; TRBD1 matches at 9 bases. CDR1 is SGHTA and CDR2 is FQGNSA in the germline V gene. The CDR3 sequence is 14 residues long. The ends lost 0 bases at V and 17 bases at J; junction bases unmatched: 8. The CDR3, as DNA: TGTGCCAGCAGCTTAGCACCGGGACAGGGTACGATCCACTTT. As protein: CASSLAPGQGTIHF.

There are a few counts of this clone. This rearrangement joins TRBV5-8 to TRBJ2-5; the D is unclear. V lost 4 bases and J lost 1, with 8 bases in between. The CDR3 loop spans 13 amino acids. The germline CDR1 and CDR2 sequences are SGHTS and YDEGEE. The DNA for the CDR3 is TGTGCCAGCAGCCTATACAGCCAAGAGACCCAGTACTTC. Translating it yields CASSLYSQETQYF.